Listed below are T cell receptor beta chains from one sample, sequenced in a study of beta chain features in type 1 diabetes. Assay: immunoSEQ multiplex PCR; the TCRdb copy retains only in-frame clones and omits some. This table holds fewer than 25,000 clones, roughly 66% found once. The sample consisted of Tregs from blood. The receptors stem from a man younger than 35 with type 1 diabetes. Both conserved end residues are part of each CDR3. The order of the fields is V gene, CDR3 protein.

>TRBV6-1
CASSATGTGGETQYF
>TRBV23-1
CASSQSVLPGTENTEAFF
>TRBV6-1
CASSEKGAATEAFF
>TRBV18
CASSQAWNTEAFF
>TRBV18
CASSPSLAGGDNEQFF
>TRBV19
CASRTPGHGAFF
>TRBV6-1
CASSGQSHQPQHF
>TRBV6-1
CASQAGPTDTQYF
>TRBV28
CASSLHFGGGNTGELFF
>TRBV28
CASSSGQGAKETQYF
>TRBV5-1
CASSLVTGDTTQYF
>TRBV5-1
CASSLGSGSRSTDTQYF
>TRBV28
CASEKTGTNEKLFF
>TRBV19
CASSPGGGRSDTQYF
>TRBV18
CASSPTDYYGYTF
>TRBV5-5
CASSLIASAYEQYF
>TRBV5-1
CASSGQGYEQYF
>TRBV18
CASSPPGGGGYTF
>TRBV5-1
CASSLSGADSNQPQHF
>TRBV5-1
CASSLGGQGTDTQYF
>TRBV5-4
CASRKGVGELFF
>TRBV5-1
CASSFQGNYGYTF
>TRBV2
CASSERVPATDTQYF
>TRBV5-4
CASSLGPQEQFF
>TRBV28
CASSLQVTYGYTF
>TRBV19
CASSGTLRKTGAYGYTF
>TRBV6-5
CASRRTGNTEAFF
>TRBV7-8
CASSLTGVGHTEAFF
>TRBV4-3
CASSRGQSYEQYF
>TRBV7-9
CASSLGTGAFPEAFF
>TRBV19
CASSVRDRQNQPQHF